The sequence of this T cell receptor (beta chain) was determined in a study of CD8 T cells in ankylosing spondylitis. Germline loops: CDR1 SEHNR, CDR2 FQNEAQ (reference sequence). The V end lost 2 bases, the J end lost 3 bases, and 13 bases lay between the germline ends. The CDR3 has 16 residues. Each TCR beta library was made by quantitative 5'-RACE that incorporated molecular barcodes. TCRdb passed the 5' RACE reads through MiXCR, listing each CDR3 protein once. The sample carries approximately 150,000 distinct CDR3 sequences, approximately 32% recorded once. In its sample, this clonotype was seen once.

Sequenced material: synovial fluid, either unsorted or a sorted T cell fraction (not recorded which). The sequence derives from a male donor with ankylosing spondylitis. This chain joins TRBV7-9 and TRBJ2-2, with D tentatively TRBD1 (6 bases). CDR3 in DNA: TGTGCCAGCAGCTTAAGAGGGGGACACGACACCGGGGAGCTGTTTTTT. As protein: CASSLRGGHDTGELFF.